The clone carrying this TCR beta chain was seen more than once but under ten times. Its antigen is not known. This entry comes from a study of T-cell memory formation after mild COVID-19. The CDR3 has 14 residues. Trimming took 5 bases from V and 3 from J, leaving 11 bases between them. Germline lookup yields CDR1 SNHLY and CDR2 FYNNEI. Findings and caveats of the study: Chiefly within CM and EM were the contracting CD4+ clones; CD8+ ones were within EMRA. Memory sampled before infection contained some responding clones, suggesting cross-reactive memory joined.

A single record per CDR3 protein comes from TCRdb applying MiXCR to the 5' RACE reads. The repertoire holds about 400,000 distinct CDR3 sequences, with about 24% as singletons. The rearrangement links TRBV2 to TRBJ1-5; no clear D gene. The TCR was taken from an adult woman who had mild COVID-19 (a few samples of this study predate the infection). Cell type and time point are not known. The sample consisted of PBMCs or a T cell subset sorted from them (not recorded which). CDR3: CASSQDGTNQPQHF. The CDR3 bases are TGTGCCAGCAGTCAAGATGGAACCAATCAGCCCCAGCATTTT.